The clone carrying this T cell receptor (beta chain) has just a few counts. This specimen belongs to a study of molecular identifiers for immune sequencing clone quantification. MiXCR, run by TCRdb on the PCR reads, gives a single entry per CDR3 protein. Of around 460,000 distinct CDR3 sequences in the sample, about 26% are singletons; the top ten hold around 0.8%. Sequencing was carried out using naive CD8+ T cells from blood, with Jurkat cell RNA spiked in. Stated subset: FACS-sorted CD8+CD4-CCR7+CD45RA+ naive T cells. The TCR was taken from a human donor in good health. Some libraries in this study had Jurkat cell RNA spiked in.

The CDR3 sequence is CASSPPGTGGNEQFF. DNA for the CDR3: TGTGCCAGCAGTCCCCCGGGGACGGGGGGGAATGAGCAGTTCTTC. V and J are TRBV12-3 or TRBV12-4 and TRBJ2-1, with 8 positions matching TRBD2. Trimming cost V 5 bases and J 7 bases; bases outside gene matches: 10. The CDR3 consists of 15 residues.